This passage covers 32 T cell receptor beta chains from one sample sequenced in a study of cytomegalovirus exposure and HLA in healthy donors. The PCR employed 60 Vbeta primers together with 13 Jbeta primers. TCRdb keeps only in-frame clones here, not all; method: immunoSEQ multiplex PCR. The sample has 150,000 to 200,000 clones; the top ten hold 1% to 1.5%. Material for sequencing was PBMCs. These receptors were obtained from a woman aged 55-70 years in good health and CMV-seronegative.

V usage is TRBV19 and J usage is TRBJ1-1; possibly TRBD1 for D (5 bases). Trimming took off 5 bases at V and 5 bases at J, with 12 bases between the two ends. The CDR3 is 13 amino acids. Germline lookup yields CDR1 LNHDA and CDR2 SQIVND (reference sequence). As DNA, the CDR3 is TGTGCCAGTAGTTCTTTTCAGGGAACTGAAGCTTTCTTT. Protein sequence: CASSSFQGTEAFF.

The CDR3 protein is CASSLRDRYNEQFF. In DNA form, the CDR3 reads TGTGCCAGCAGCCTCCGGGACAGATACAATGAGCAGTTCTTC. The V gene is TRBV5-6, the J gene TRBJ2-1; 7 bases align to TRBD1. With 4 bases clipped from V and 4 bases from J, the junction kept 5 bases outside the gene matches. Germline V gene data show CDR1 as SGHDT and CDR2 as YYEEEE. The CDR3 extends over 14 amino acids.

The CDR3 DNA sequence: TGTGCCAGCAGCCCAGGGACTAGTCCCCAAGAGACCCAGTACTTC. This translates into CASSPGTSPQETQYF. This chain links TRBV6-1 with TRBJ2-5; the match to TRBD2 covers 8 bases. In germline, CDR1 is MNHNS, CDR2 SASEGT. The CDR3 consists of 15 residues. V was pared by 6 bases and J by 1 base, with 7 bases of the junction left unmatched.

The rearrangement joins TRBV7-2 to TRBJ1-1; D is unresolved. The CDR3 loop spans 13 amino acids. Trimming took 6 bases from V and 0 from J, leaving 8 bases between them. From germline, CDR1 is SGHTA and CDR2 FQGNSA. This CDR3 is CASRLVMNTEAFF. The CDR3 DNA follows: TGTGCCAGCAGACTTGTCATGAACACTGAAGCTTTCTTT. Together with reference TRBV7-2 and TRBJ1-1, the CDR3 gives the full variable domain: GAGVSQSPSNKVTEKGKDVELRCDPISGHTALYWYRQSLGQGLEFLIYFQGNSAPDKSGLPSDRFSAERTGGSVSTLTIQRTQQEDSAVYLCASRLVMNTEAFFGQGTRLTVV.

V usage is TRBV5-5 and J usage is TRBJ1-5, with D unclear. The CDR3 is made up of 15 amino acids. The germline V gene encodes CDR1 SGHKS and CDR2 YYEKEE (reference sequence). V was trimmed by 0 bases and J by 0 bases, leaving 7 bases between them. The CDR3 coding sequence is TGTGCCAGCAGCTTGGGGCAGTATAGCAATCAGCCCCAGCATTTT. Its translation is CASSLGQYSNQPQHF.

The chain is built from TRBV12-5 and TRBJ2-1; D is possibly TRBD2 (5 bases). The V end was cut by 1 base, the J end by 0 bases, with 16 bases between. Germline CDR1 and CDR2: LGHNT and FRNRAP. CDR3 size: 18 residues. CDR3 in amino acids: CASGLGPVGRGSYNEQFF. DNA of the CDR3: TGTGCTAGTGGTTTGGGACCCGTAGGACGGGGCTCCTACAATGAGCAGTTCTTC.

This chain connects TRBV18 to TRBJ1-1, with 8 bases identical to TRBD1. There are 14 residues in the CDR3. After removal of 5 bases from V and 5 bases from J, the junction contained 7 bases not matched to a gene. Germline V gene lookup returns CDR1 KGHSH and CDR2 LQKENI. The CDR3 DNA reads TGTGCCAGCTCAAGTTACACAGGGGGGACTGAAGCTTTCTTT. Translated: CASSSYTGGTEAFF.

V usage is TRBV6-5 and J usage is TRBJ2-5; 12 bases are shared with TRBD2. The DNA matches TRBJ2-7 better at its end, which makes the J call doubtful. There are 15 residues in the CDR3. Germline values: CDR1 MNHEY, CDR2 SVGAGI. Here the CDR3 reads CASSTWTSGEYEQYF. The CDR3 nucleotides are TGTGCCAGCAGTACTTGGACTAGCGGGGAGTACGAGCAGTACTTC.

This rearrangement joins TRBV30 to TRBJ1-1; D unclear. CDR3 length: 13 residues. Germline V gene lookup returns CDR1 GTSNPN and CDR2 SVGIG (reference sequence). V was clipped by 8 bases and J by 2 bases, with 15 bases between them. The CDR3 DNA reads TGTGCCCAACGGGTCAGCCCAAACACTGAAGCTTTCTTT. Translated: CAQRVSPNTEAFF.

The V call is TRBV5-1, the J call TRBJ2-1; TRBD2 aligns across 15 bases. Per germline, CDR1 SGHRS and CDR2 YFSETQ. The CDR3 is 15 residues long. With V trimmed by 4 bases and J by 10 bases, 6 bases remained unmatched. The CDR3 nucleotides read TGCGCCAGCAGCCGCGGACTAGCGGGAGGGACGGAGCAGTTCTTC. Translated: CASSRGLAGGTEQFF.

The chain carries TRBV2 and TRBJ2-7; no clear D. The CDR3 totals 12 residues. Trimming took off 7 bases at V and 1 base at J, with 8 bases between the two ends. Looked up from germline, CDR1 is SNHLY and CDR2 is FYNNEI. The CDR3 loop is CASTRSSYEQYF. CDR3 bases: TGTGCCAGCACCCGGTCTTCCTACGAGCAGTACTTC.

The chain joins TRBV29-1 to TRBJ2-2; 8 bases agree with TRBD1. CDR3 size: 16 residues. Per the germline V gene, CDR1 is SQVTM and CDR2 is ANQGSEA. Losses at the gene ends were 7 bases for V and 4 bases for J; bases not matched to a gene: 14. The CDR3 loop is CSAIRQGARGTGELFF. CDR3 sequence (DNA): TGCAGCGCTATTCGGCAGGGGGCTCGGGGCACCGGGGAGCTGTTTTTT.

The chain employs TRBV4-1 and TRBJ1-2; 7 nucleotides align to TRBD1. Looked up from germline, CDR1 is MGHRA and CDR2 is YSYEKL. This CDR3 has 14 amino acids. The trim removed 2 bases at V and 4 bases at J, leaving 4 bases unmatched. CDR3 sequence: CASSQPRDSYGYTF. The DNA of the CDR3 is TGCGCCAGCAGCCAACCCCGGGACAGCTATGGCTACACCTTC.

The V call is TRBV7-2, the J call TRBJ1-6; TRBD1 might be the D (5 bases). The length of the CDR3 is 16 residues. Between the trimmed V and J ends, which lost 6 bases and 4 bases, there was a span of 16 bases. The V gene's germline CDR1 is SGHTA and CDR2 FQGNSA. The CDR3 DNA reads TGTGCCAGCAGAGCACAAACAGGAGATTATAATTCACCCCTCCACTTT. It translates to CASRAQTGDYNSPLHF.

The chain uses TRBV7-8 and TRBJ2-3; D not certain. The CDR3 has 12 amino acids. Trimming removed 4 bases at V and 6 bases at J, with 8 bases between. CDR1 is SGHVS, CDR2 FQNEAQ, per germline. In nucleotides, the CDR3 is TGTGCCAGCAGCTCGTTTTCGGATACGCAGTATTTT. Amino acid sequence: CASSSFSDTQYF.

The rearrangement joins TRBV5-1 to TRBJ1-4; D remains ambiguous. Trimming shortened V by 4 bases and J by 5 bases, and 15 bases separated the two germline ends. The length of the CDR3 is 15 residues. CDR1 is SGHRS and CDR2 is YFSETQ in the germline V gene. CDR3 DNA: TGCGCCAGCAGCCCGGCCCGCCACGGGAATGAAAAACTGTTTTTT. Translation gives CASSPARHGNEKLFF. The full variable domain, its missing parts supplied by reference TRBV5-1 and TRBJ1-4, is KAGVTQTPRYLIKTRGQQVTLSCSPISGHRSVSWYQQTPGQGLQFLFEYFSETQRNKGNFPGRFSGRQFSNSRSEMNVSTLELGDSALYLCASSPARHGNEKLFFGSGTQLSVL.

J is TRBJ2-5 and V is TRBV11-2; D is undetermined. Judging by the DNA end, TRBJ2-7 fits better; the J call may be wrong. The CDR3 totals 13 residues. Germline lookup yields CDR1 SGHAT and CDR2 FQNNGV. DNA of the CDR3: TGTGCCAGCACCTACCCCCGTACTCCCGAGCAGTACTTC. Residues: CASTYPRTPEQYF.

V gene TRBV7-3 combines with J gene TRBJ2-1; no clear D gene. CDR3 length equals 12 residues. The V gene lost 5 bases and the J gene lost 5 bases, with 7 bases spanning the gap. The germline gives CDR1 SGHTA, CDR2 FQGTGA. This CDR3 is CASSQTNNEQFF. The CDR3, as DNA: TGTGCCAGCAGCCAGACAAACAATGAGCAGTTCTTC.

This rearrangement joins TRBV2 to TRBJ1-5, with TRBD1 as a possible D gene (5 bases). The V end lost 3 bases, the J end lost 1 base, and 10 bases lay between the germline ends. The germline V gene has CDR1 SNHLY and CDR2 FYNNEI. This CDR3 is 15 amino acids long. CDR3 residues: CASSEGRGSNQPQHF. The CDR3 region has the DNA TGTGCCAGCAGTGAGGGGCGGGGAAGCAATCAGCCCCAGCATTTT.

The V gene is TRBV6-6, the J gene TRBJ1-5, with a tentative D call TRBD1 (6 bases). Between the trimmed V and J ends, which lost 0 bases and 5 bases, there was a span of 11 bases. Germline V CDR1 and CDR2: MNHNY, SVGAGI (reference sequence). The CDR3 length is 15 residues. The CDR3, as DNA: TGTGCCAGCAGTTACTCGGACAGAGAACATCAGCCCCAGCATTTT. This sequence encodes CASSYSDREHQPQHF.

This chain joins TRBV5-8 and TRBJ2-5; D is uncertain. Germline V CDR1 and CDR2: SGHTS, YDEGEE. Trimming shortened V by 0 bases and J by 1 base, and 4 bases separated the two germline ends. The CDR3 loop spans 13 amino acids. For the CDR3, the DNA is TGTGCCAGCAGCTTGGGACTCCAAGAGACCCAGTACTTC. Protein product: CASSLGLQETQYF.

The chain couples TRBV18 to TRBJ1-4; D remains unclear. Deletions cut 4 bases from V and 12 bases from J, with 12 bases between. In germline, CDR1 is KGHSH, CDR2 LQKENI. The CDR3 has 12 residues. CDR3 sequence (DNA): TGTGCCAGCTCACAATCACTCCGGGAACTGTTTTTT. Amino acids: CASSQSLRELFF.

This chain joins TRBV7-9 and TRBJ2-3; possibly TRBD2 for D (6 bases). CDR1 and CDR2 (germline): SEHNR, FQNEAQ (reference sequence). With 2 bases removed from V and 1 base from J, the gap between germline ends came to 10 bases. The CDR3 covers 15 residues. CDR3 coding DNA: TGTGCCAGCAGCTTAACCGGGGGTGGCACAGATACGCAGTATTTT. Translating gives CASSLTGGGTDTQYF.

The rearrangement links TRBV7-9 to TRBJ2-5; 8 positions agree with TRBD1. Germline V lookup: CDR1 SEHNR, CDR2 FQNEAQ (reference sequence). CDR3 length: 15 amino acids. V dropped 1 base and J dropped 4; count of bases not matched to a gene: 5. As DNA, the CDR3 is TGTGCCAGCAGCTTAGGGGACAGGAGGTTAGAGACCCAGTACTTC. This sequence encodes CASSLGDRRLETQYF.

The gene calls are TRBV7-2 and TRBJ1-1, with D maybe TRBD1 (5 bases). V shed 6 bases and J shed 3 bases, with 11 bases lying between them. This CDR3 comprises 13 residues. CDR1 and CDR2 from the germline V gene are SGHTA and FQGNSA. The CDR3 DNA reads as TGTGCCAGCAGTTCCCAGGGTTACACTGAAGCTTTCTTT. It encodes CASSSQGYTEAFF.

This rearrangement joins TRBV27 to TRBJ2-1; D is possibly TRBD2 (7 bases). With 7 bases removed from V and 6 bases from J, the gap between germline ends came to 28 bases. Germline values: CDR1 MNHEY, CDR2 SMNVEV (reference sequence). CDR3 size: 18 residues. The CDR3 reads CASTIGPFQGRVANEQFF. As DNA, the CDR3 is TGTGCCAGCACCATTGGCCCCTTTCAGGGGAGGGTGGCCAATGAGCAGTTCTTC.

Details on this clone: A read error may produce the germline difference seen at one junction end. The chain has TRBV11-2 and TRBJ1-2; D possibly corresponds to TRBD1 (6 bases). Germline CDR1 reads SGHAT; CDR2 reads FQNNGV. The CDR3 consists of 16 residues. CDR3 loop: CVSSPLRQALNYGYTF. The CDR3 nucleotides are TGTGTCAGCAGCCCCCTACGACAGGCCCTTAACTATGGCTACACCTTC.

The J gene is TRBJ2-3, the V gene TRBV5-1, with TRBD1 matching over 7 bases. The CDR3 is 16 amino acids. J gave up 2 bases and V 0 bases, and 6 bases lay outside the gene matches. Germline V CDR1 and CDR2: SGHRS, YFSETQ. The CDR3 DNA sequence: TGCGCCAGCAGCTTGGCCCGGACAGGAGACACAGATACGCAGTATTTT. Protein: CASSLARTGDTDTQYF.

The chain links TRBV5-6 to TRBJ1-4, with D uncertain. This CDR3 is built from 12 residues. Germline lookup yields CDR1 SGHDT and CDR2 YYEEEE. The V end lost 2 bases, the J end lost 6 bases, and 5 bases lay between the germline ends. The CDR3 reads CASSFSDEKLFF. CDR3 nucleotide sequence: TGTGCCAGCAGCTTCAGCGATGAAAAACTGTTTTTT.

The chain couples TRBV25-1 to TRBJ1-4, with 7 bases that match TRBD1. CDR3 length: 13 amino acids. V lost 8 bases, J lost 6 bases, and 6 bases stayed unmatched. CDR1 MGHDK and CDR2 SYGVNS come from the germline V gene. This chain's CDR3 is CASRTTGDEKLFF. The CDR3, as DNA: TGTGCCAGCCGAACCACAGGGGATGAAAAACTGTTTTTT.

The chain combines TRBV5-1 with TRBJ1-2; weak D call: TRBD1 (6 bases). The CDR3 covers 12 residues. Germline V gene data show CDR1 as SGHRS and CDR2 as YFSETQ. With 0 bases removed from V and 6 bases from J, the gap between germline ends came to 6 bases. The CDR3 coding sequence is TGCGCCAGCAGCTTGGGACAGGATGGCTACACCTTC. It codes for CASSLGQDGYTF.

V usage is TRBV1 and J usage is TRBJ1-4. TRBV1 is classified as a pseudogene. This CDR3 has 18 residues. The CDR3 spells CTSSQEPSNLSTNEKLFF. CDR3 sequence (DNA): TGCACCAGCAGCCAAGAACCCTCTAATCTGAGCACTAATGAAAAACTGTTTTTT.